The T cell receptor (beta chain) under discussion was sequenced for a study of cytomegalovirus exposure and HLA in healthy donors. Study outcomes and limitations: CMV antigen specificity of three CMV-associated chains was confirmed in vitro. Researchers catalogued about 160 TCR beta chains as cytomegalovirus-associated. First-cohort TCR clusters tended to co-occur in the 95 to 150 validation repertoires, a later analysis found.

Concerning this clone itself: What it recognizes is unknown.

Measured with immunoSEQ multiplex PCR; TCRdb has only the in-frame clones, and not every one. The repertoire holds about 150,000 clones, roughly nine tenths seen once, with about 0.65% in the top ten. CDR3 size: 15 residues. Germline V gene sequence: CDR1 SNHLY, CDR2 FYNNEI. The ends lost 11 bases at V and 1 base at J; junction bases unmatched: 12. The sequencing sample was made of PBMCs. This TCR was sampled from a man aged 18 to 35 in good health and CMV-seronegative. The chain has TRBV2 and TRBJ1-1; the match to TRBD1 covers 8 bases. The CDR3 region is CAGRPGGARNTEAFF. The CDR3 nucleotides read TGTGCCGGTAGGCCAGGGGGCGCGCGGAACACTGAAGCTTTCTTT.